The 5 T cell receptor beta chains below all came from one sample that was sequenced in a study of T-cell memory formation after mild COVID-19 (dated by TCRdb to the early 2020s). The method behind the library was 5' RACE. For sequencing, an Illumina NovaSeq 6000 was employed. The public reads were run again by TCRdb, first through fastp at Q25 and then through MiXCR, and only productive beta chains were kept. Entries are consolidated by CDR3 protein sequence, retaining the most common genes and DNA. Recorded for this sample are 400,000 to 450,000 distinct CDR3 sequences; around 17% of them occurred a single time. 20% to 25% of the sample lies in the top ten. Material for sequencing was PBMCs or a T cell subset sorted from them (not recorded which). These receptor sequences come from a man aged 18 to 29 who had mild COVID-19 (a few samples of this study predate the infection). The sample titles of this study are shuffled in the database, so cell type and time point are left out; the donor was told from shared clones.

This clonotype has just a few counts. The V and J genes are TRBV3-1 and TRBJ2-7; either TRBD1 or TRBD2 may fit D (6 bases each). The CDR3 totals 16 residues. The germline CDR1 and CDR2 sequences are LGHDT and YNNKEL (reference sequence). The V end lost 4 bases, the J end lost 3 bases, and 19 bases lay between the germline ends. CDR3 region: CASSLTGAAAIYEQYF. The CDR3 nucleotides read TGTGCCAGCAGCCTGACGGGGGCAGCGGCGATCTACGAGCAGTACTTC.

The chain employs TRBV5-1 and TRBJ2-7, with a weak D call TRBD1 (5 bases). The germline gives CDR1 SGHRS, CDR2 YFSETQ. CDR3 length: 14 amino acids. V lost 1 base to trimming and J lost 3 bases, with 11 bases between them. The CDR3 DNA is TGCGCCAGCAGCTTGTTAGGCAGGGTCTACGAGCAGTACTTC. Its translation: CASSLLGRVYEQYF.

The sample holds a few counts of this clonotype. The chain carries TRBV7-2 and TRBJ2-2; a weak D match, TRBD2 (7 bases). CDR1 is SGHTA, CDR2 FQGNSA, per germline. Trimming removed 5 bases from V and 4 bases from J, with 17 bases in between. This CDR3 is built from 16 residues. The CDR3 loop reads CASSQAGGGVTGELFF. In nucleotides, the CDR3 is TGTGCCAGCAGCCAGGCTGGCGGGGGCGTCACCGGGGAGCTGTTTTTT.

The table lists this clonotype with a few counts. The rearrangement uses TRBV20-1 and TRBJ1-1, with a possible D match to TRBD1 (5 bases). The CDR3 extends over 14 amino acids. Trimming removed 7 bases from V and 0 bases from J, with 15 bases in between. Germline V gene data show CDR1 as DFQATT and CDR2 as SNEGSKA (reference sequence). The CDR3 bases are TGCAGTGAGTCCGCGGGGGTCCTGAACACTGAAGCTTTCTTT. Translating it yields CSESAGVLNTEAFF.

This clonotype was seen only a few times. The rearrangement joins TRBV12-3 or TRBV12-4 to TRBJ2-4; perhaps TRBD1 as D (5 bases). Between the trimmed V and J ends, which lost 8 bases and 3 bases, there was a span of 8 bases. The CDR3 covers 12 residues. CDR3 nucleotides: TGTGCCAGCGGCAGGGTCAAAAACATTCAGTACTTC. Translation gives CASGRVKNIQYF.